The rows below give T cell receptor beta chains drawn from one sample of a study of shared clonotypes between healthy human individuals. TCRdb's table, derived via immunoSEQ multiplex PCR, lists solely in-frame clones and lacks some. The sample lists some 1.1 million clones; roughly 77% were seen once. Sequenced sample: memory CD4+ T cells from PBMCs. These receptors all come from a man younger than 35 in good health. Some clones in this sample may be carry-over from other donors' samples. CDR3s leave out the opening cysteine and the closing phenylalanine or tryptophan.

CDR3 protein	V gene	J gene	CDR3 length
ASSFGWSTEAF	TRBV5-5	TRBJ1-1	11
AISDTRGPYEQY	TRBV10-3	TRBJ2-7	12
ASSYSTSGYEQY	TRBV6-6	TRBJ2-7	12
ASGLDRTSGASYNEQF	TRBV12-5	TRBJ2-1	16
SVVIGQGNHEQY	TRBV29-1	TRBJ2-7	12
ATSRGGQGYEKLF	TRBV15	TRBJ1-4	13
ASSTRDGSYNEQF	TRBV9	TRBJ2-1	13
ASSIGAAYEQY	TRBV7-8	TRBJ2-7	11
ASSDPGLRDEQY	TRBV2	TRBJ2-7	12
ASSGMGLAEETQY	TRBV6-5	TRBJ2-5	13
SVPQTGKLGYT	TRBV29-1	TRBJ1-2	11
ASSPRDRGTGELF	TRBV5-1	TRBJ2-2	13
AIRDTALSTDTQY	TRBV10-3	TRBJ2-3	13
ASSPRALSYEQY	TRBV27	TRBJ2-7	12
ASSSRGGTDTQY	TRBV7-2	TRBJ2-3	12
ASSLRQGEETQY	TRBV11-2	TRBJ2-5	12
ASSQGLSKEEKLF	TRBV4-1	TRBJ1-4	13
ASSMGVAGNQPQH	TRBV19	TRBJ1-5	13
ASSVDSRGGEQF	TRBV9	TRBJ2-1	12
ASSPWLLAGDYEQY	TRBV5-1	TRBJ2-7	14
ASSLDVSYEQY	TRBV11-2	TRBJ2-7	11
ASSDISPYNEQF	TRBV28	TRBJ2-1	12
ASSGITGTYYGYT	TRBV5-6	TRBJ1-2	13
ASSSGGMTETQY	TRBV6-5	TRBJ2-5	12
ASSHQRALPGGATDTQY	TRBV4-2	TRBJ2-3	17
ASSSSGLGEQY	TRBV27	TRBJ2-7	11
ASSLLMTENTGELF	TRBV28	TRBJ2-2	14
SVGLAANQEQC	TRBV29-1	TRBJ2-7	11
ASSQGGGNTEAF	TRBV4-2	TRBJ1-1	12
ASSFRQGREQY	TRBV5-4	TRBJ2-7	11
ASSTGVLYTEAF	TRBV5-1	TRBJ1-1	12
ASSLGQRYEKLF	TRBV5-1	TRBJ1-4	12
ASSSQGTGELF	TRBV7-2	TRBJ2-2	11
ASSPLGRTEHSPLH	TRBV13	TRBJ1-6	14
ATAPVTGETQY	TRBV6-6	TRBJ2-5	11
ASSLTGTGDTDTQY	TRBV5-6	TRBJ2-3	14
ASGAGGDTQY	TRBV5-4	TRBJ2-3	10
ASSFQGGYTEAF	TRBV7-9	TRBJ1-1	12
ASSQLHQPQH	TRBV28	TRBJ1-5	10
ASTAGTGSNTIY	TRBV6-1	TRBJ1-3	12
ASSRRTSGTGELF	TRBV2	TRBJ2-2	13
ASSERQGRTEAF	TRBV6-1	TRBJ1-1	12
ASSLEGSGQPQH	TRBV5-1	TRBJ1-5	12
ASRWGAASSYEQY	TRBV28	TRBJ2-7	13
ASSFSGPMLMGAF	TRBV28	TRBJ1-1	13
ASKSPGRNTEAF	TRBV4-1	TRBJ1-1	12
ASSLISVARWAQY	TRBV7-2	TRBJ2-3	13